This TCR beta chain stems from a study of blood T cell repertoires in COVID-19. Background on the study: Material from acute and convalescent COVID-19 was sourced from the United States, Italy and Spain. Sources were T cells, B-cell-depleted T cells, or PBMCs; the material itself was cDNA or gDNA.

The CDR3 covers 15 residues. V lost 4 bases and J lost 5; bases outside the gene matches: 7. Germline V gene lookup returns CDR1 SGHNT and CDR2 YYREEE (reference sequence). Original data processing: Estimation of nucleated cell counts relied on the amplification of reference gene primers. Libraries were prepared by immunoSEQ multiplex PCR; TCRdb keeps only in-frame clonotypes and omits some of them. V, J and clone size are taken as reported in that table, and D and trimming were inferred from the DNA itself. The table has 87,000 or so clones, roughly 86% seen once. This rearrangement joins TRBV5-4 to TRBJ1-2, with 11 bases identical to TRBD1. The origin of this receptor is a human donor with acute or convalescent COVID-19. The donor label of this sample is uncertain. Sequences were obtained from peripheral blood. Written as DNA, the CDR3 is TGTGCCAGCAGCGGGGACGGACAGGGGGCATATGGCTACACCTTC. As protein: CASSGDGQGAYGYTF.